This TCR beta chain was found in a study of identical twins. The CDR3 runs 14 residues. Trimming left V 1 base short and J 4 bases short, with 7 bases between. Regarding the study as a whole: The models systematically underestimated how much out-of-frame TCR alpha was shared in monozygotic twins. In beta out-of-frame sequences, the excess sharing between twins was weaker.

With template switching, a universal primer site was added, and the cDNA carried unique molecular identifiers. MiXCR was run by TCRdb on the 5' RACE reads, yielding one entry per CDR3 protein. The sample lists around 550,000 distinct CDR3 sequences; roughly 15% were seen once. Turning to this clonotype: The antigen remains undetermined.

In addition, the sample was reused for a study of yellow fever vaccine responses in identical twins. That paper states: A vaccine T cell response that seemed partly convergent and partly personalized was reported in twins.

Sequenced sample: CD4+ T cells sorted from blood. The rearrangement uses TRBV12-3 or TRBV12-4 and TRBJ1-4; no reliable D call. This clonotype was sampled from a young woman in good health. For the CDR3, the DNA is TGTGCCAGCAGTTTAGGGACGATTAATGAAAAACTGTTTTTT. This encodes CASSLGTINEKLFF.